Described below is a single TCR beta chain sequence and its context. The sample holds a few counts of this clonotype. Its antigen is currently not known. Qualities for individual bases were not recorded, and no much larger clone is one base off. The sample comes from a study of T cells after yellow fever vaccination (dated by TCRdb to the late 2010s). In terms of the full investigation: The SMART-Seq v4 Ultra Low Input RNA kit was used to prepare libraries from fractions with low cell numbers. To track T-cell clones before and after primary and booster YFV17D yellow fever vaccination, bulk TCR alpha and beta repertoires were sequenced longitudinally. The cohort comprised two healthy male donors, one aged 18 to 30 and one aged 30 to 40 years. Blood samples were taken at several timepoints before and after primary and secondary immunization, and bulk PBMC replicates and cell subsets were isolated.

Synthesis of TCR cDNA relied on 5'RACE template switching, a step that introduced a universal primer site along with unique molecular identifiers. Priming for cDNA synthesis came from both the TCR alpha and TCR beta constant segments. Library amplification used two PCR steps, and the second PCR step added sample barcodes and sequencing adapters. Sequencing of the libraries was done on either Illumina HiSeq 2500 (2x100 bp) or NovaSeq (2x150 bp). Under the source paper's analysis protocol: Reads were demultiplexed and collapsed into UMI consensus sequences with MIGEC, and V(D)J alignment was performed with MiXCR. Vaccine-responding clonotypes were identified with edgeR using replicate PBMC samples, with FDR below 0.01 and a log2 fold change above 5 up to day 15 being required. Each bulk clonotype was labeled CD4 or CD8 based on which sequenced repertoire, CD4 or CD8, contained the clonotype at higher abundance. TCRdb reanalyzed the raw reads on its own, using fastp at Q25 for trimming and MiXCR for clone calling, and kept in-frame beta chains. Every distinct CDR3 protein forms one entry, paired with its most common genes and DNA. V and J calls and clone size were set by TCRdb, not the authors. The sample table lists fewer than 400,000 distinct CDR3 sequences, roughly 6.2% of them with a count of one. The ten largest clones capture approximately 16% of the sample.

Reading the label with the study, this specimen's treatment or condition is: live attenuated yellow fever vaccine strain. At each blood-draw timepoint, two biological replicates of bulk PBMCs were collected. A standard Ficoll-Paque protocol was used to isolate PBMCs from peripheral blood. TriZol was used to extract RNA from bulk PBMCs, from CD4 and CD8 fractions, and from dextramer-positive and dextramer-negative fractions. Points the paper makes about the study in general: After the booster, most of the clones that had expanded following primary vaccination were detected again (roughly 96% of CD4 and 80% to 90% of CD8), which suggests that memory was broadly maintained. A small share of clonotypes occurred in both CD4 and CD8 compartments, likely arising from convergent recombination. Compared with the primary T-cell response, the secondary T-cell response was faster but weaker, reaching its peak on day 5 rather than on day 15. Because only a couple of donors were included in the study, the extent to which the findings can be generalized is limited. Computational filtering was required because FACS-sorted repertoires could contain abundant contaminating clonotypes from the bulk population.

CDR1 MDHEN and CDR2 SYDVKM were looked up in the germline V gene. Cut back by 8 bases and 1 base, the V and J ends lie 14 bases apart. Including cysteine and phenylalanine, the CDR3 has 14 amino acids. The sequence is cut down to CDR3 DNA, 42 bases in frame from base 1. The source was PBMCs, collected 5 days after the yellow fever booster vaccination. The sequence was collected from a man between 25 and 39 years old who received the YFV17D yellow fever vaccine. The chain uses TRBV28 and TRBJ1-1; too little of a D gene remains to name it. The CDR3 amino acid sequence is: CASLSGGPNTEAFF. The bases read TGTGCCAGCCTGTCAGGAGGGCCGAACACTGAAGCTTTCTTT.